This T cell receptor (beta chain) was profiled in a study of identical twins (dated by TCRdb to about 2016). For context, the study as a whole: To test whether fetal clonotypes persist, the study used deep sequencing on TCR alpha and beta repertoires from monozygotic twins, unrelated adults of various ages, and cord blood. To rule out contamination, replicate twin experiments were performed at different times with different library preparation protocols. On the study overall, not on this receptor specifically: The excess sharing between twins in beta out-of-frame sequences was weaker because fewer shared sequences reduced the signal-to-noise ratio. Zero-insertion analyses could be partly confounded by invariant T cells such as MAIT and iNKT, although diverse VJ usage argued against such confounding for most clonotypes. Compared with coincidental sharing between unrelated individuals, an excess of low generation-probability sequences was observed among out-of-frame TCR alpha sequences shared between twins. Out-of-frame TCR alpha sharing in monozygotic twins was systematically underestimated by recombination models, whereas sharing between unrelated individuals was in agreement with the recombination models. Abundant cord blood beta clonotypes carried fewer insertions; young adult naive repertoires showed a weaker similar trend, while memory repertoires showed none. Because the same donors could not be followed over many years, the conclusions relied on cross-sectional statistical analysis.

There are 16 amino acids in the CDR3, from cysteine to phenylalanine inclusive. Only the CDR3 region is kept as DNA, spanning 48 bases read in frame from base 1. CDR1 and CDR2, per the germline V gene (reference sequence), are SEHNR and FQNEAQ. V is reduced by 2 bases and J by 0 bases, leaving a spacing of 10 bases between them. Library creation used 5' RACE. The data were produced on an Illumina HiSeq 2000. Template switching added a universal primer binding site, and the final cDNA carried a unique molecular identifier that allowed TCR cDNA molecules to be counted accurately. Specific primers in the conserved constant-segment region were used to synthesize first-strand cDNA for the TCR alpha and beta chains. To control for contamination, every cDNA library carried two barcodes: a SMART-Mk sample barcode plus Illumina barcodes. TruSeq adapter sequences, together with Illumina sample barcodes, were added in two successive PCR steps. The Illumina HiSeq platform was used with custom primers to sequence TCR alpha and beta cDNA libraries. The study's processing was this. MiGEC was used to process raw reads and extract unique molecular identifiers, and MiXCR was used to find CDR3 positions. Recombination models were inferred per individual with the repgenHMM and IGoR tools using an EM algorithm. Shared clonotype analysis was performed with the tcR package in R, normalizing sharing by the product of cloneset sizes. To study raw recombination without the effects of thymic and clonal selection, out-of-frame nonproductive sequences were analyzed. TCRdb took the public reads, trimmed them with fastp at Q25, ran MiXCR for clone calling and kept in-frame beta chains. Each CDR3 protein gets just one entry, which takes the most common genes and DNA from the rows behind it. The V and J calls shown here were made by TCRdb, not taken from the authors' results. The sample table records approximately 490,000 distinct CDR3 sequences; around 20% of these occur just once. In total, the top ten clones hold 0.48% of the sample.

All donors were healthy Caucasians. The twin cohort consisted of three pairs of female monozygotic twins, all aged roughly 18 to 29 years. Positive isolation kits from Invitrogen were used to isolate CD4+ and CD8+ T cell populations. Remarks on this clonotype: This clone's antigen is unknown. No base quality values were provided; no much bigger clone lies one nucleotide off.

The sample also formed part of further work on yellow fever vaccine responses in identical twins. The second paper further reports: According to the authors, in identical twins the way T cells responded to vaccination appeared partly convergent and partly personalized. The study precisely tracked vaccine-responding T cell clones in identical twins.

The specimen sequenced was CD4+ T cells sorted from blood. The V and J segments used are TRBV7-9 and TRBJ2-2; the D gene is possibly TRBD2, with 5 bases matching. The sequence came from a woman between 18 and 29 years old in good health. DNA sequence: TGTGCCAGCAGCTTATTGGCGGGTTCGAACACCGGGGAGCTGTTTTTT. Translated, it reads CASSLLAGSNTGELFF.